Listed below are T cell receptor beta chains from one sample, sequenced in a study of metastatic and nonmetastatic thyroid tumors. TCRdb re-analyzed the PCR reads using MiXCR. The sample lists 30,000 or so clones, around 25% seen once, with approximately 8.5% in the top ten. The sample comprised blood. Every receptor here comes from a female donor with papillary thyroid cancer or a benign thyroid nodule (not recorded which). Some clones in this sample may be carry-over from other donors' samples. CDR3s include the opening cysteine and the closing phenylalanine or tryptophan. D genes are given only for firm matches. Clone size is shown for a subset of rows, as once, few, many or a class of expanded clone.

cdr3_nt,cdr3_aa,clone_size,v_call,d_call,j_call
TGTGCCAGCAGCTTAGCAGGGAGCCCCTACAATGAGCAGTTCTTC,CASSLAGSPYNEQFF,NA,TRBV7-2,NA,TRBJ2-1
TGTGCCAGCAGTTTGAGGGAACAGGGGGCGGATGGCTACACCTTC,CASSLREQGADGYTF,medium-sized,TRBV28,TRBD1,TRBJ1-2
TGTGCCAGCTCCCGTAGGACAGGGGAGGGCTATGGCTACACCTTC,CASSRRTGEGYGYTF,many,TRBV18,TRBD1,TRBJ1-2
TGTGCCAGCAGGGGGGGGAGAAACACTGAAGCTTTCTTT,CASRGGRNTEAFF,many,TRBV7-9,NA,TRBJ1-1
TGTGCCAGCAGTTACCGGCCCTCTGAGGACTACAAGTGCTACGAGCTGTACTTC,CASSYRPSEDYKCYELYF,NA,TRBV6-2/TRBV6-3,NA,TRBJ2-7
TGCGCCAGCAGCTGGGGACAGGGAGACACCGGGGAGCTGTTTTTT,CASSWGQGDTGELFF,many,TRBV5-1,TRBD1,TRBJ2-2
TGTGCCAGCAGCCATACAGGGGGAGGTGGCTACACCTTC,CASSHTGGGGYTF,many,TRBV5-8,TRBD1,TRBJ1-2
TGCAGTGCTAAAATAGCGGGAGCTAGGAATGAGCAGTTCTTC,CSAKIAGARNEQFF,many,TRBV20-1,TRBD2,TRBJ2-1
TGTGCCAGCAGTTTAGGGCCGGGACAGGGAGGCTGGTTT,CASSLGPGQGGWF,few,TRBV12-3/TRBV12-4,TRBD1,TRBJ1-6
TGCGCCAGCAGCTTGGGCTTGACAGAAGAGACCCAGTACTTC,CASSLGLTEETQYF,many,TRBV5-1,NA,TRBJ2-5
TGTGCCAGCAGACCGGAGTGCCCTCGTAGCTCCCACAATGAGCAGTTCTTC,CASRPECPRSSHNEQFF,NA,TRBV11-1,NA,TRBJ2-1
TGTGCCAGCAGCTTGGGACTAGCGGGCTCCTACGAGCAGTACTTC,CASSLGLAGSYEQYF,NA,TRBV7-3,TRBD2,TRBJ2-7
TGCGCCAGCAGCTTGGGGCGGGAAAACACCGGGGAGCTGTTTTTT,CASSLGRENTGELFF,many,TRBV5-1,NA,TRBJ2-2
TGTGCCAGCAGACAGACAGGGTCCTATGGCTACACCTTC,CASRQTGSYGYTF,many,TRBV25-1,TRBD1,TRBJ1-2
TGTGCCAGCAGCGGGAGTATGGGCAATGAGCAGTTCTTC,CASSGSMGNEQFF,NA,TRBV9,NA,TRBJ2-1
TGCGCCAGCAGCCGGGGACAGGGACTCTTCTACGAGCAGTACTTC,CASSRGQGLFYEQYF,NA,TRBV4-3,TRBD1,TRBJ2-7
TGTGCCCGACGGCGGGCGGTGAGTGAGCAGTTCTTC,CARRRAVSEQFF,NA,TRBV5-8,NA,TRBJ2-1
TGTGCTAGTGGTTTGATTGTAGAGGGGCGCGAGTATTTT,CASGLIVEGREYF,many,TRBV12-5,NA,TRBJ2-3
TGTGCCAGCAGCCCCAGTAGCGGCGACGATACGCAGTATTTT,CASSPSSGDDTQYF,many,TRBV5-4,NA,TRBJ2-3
TGTGCCAGCAGCGTAGGCGCTGGCTTAAGCGGGCGAGTCGATGAGCAGGTCTTC,CASSVGAGLSGRVDEQVF,NA,TRBV9,NA,TRBJ2-1
TGTGCCAGCAGTTACTCTGACTTCAATGAGCAGTTCTTC,CASSYSDFNEQFF,NA,TRBV27,NA,TRBJ2-1
TGTGCCAGCGCTGGGACAGGGGCGAACACTGAAGCTTTCTTT,CASAGTGANTEAFF,few,TRBV4-2,TRBD1,TRBJ1-1
TGTGCCAGCAGCTCTCGGGTGCTGCGGGAAGAACAGCCCCAGCATTTT,CASSSRVLREEQPQHF,many,TRBV6-2/TRBV6-3,NA,TRBJ1-5
TGTGCCAGCATCGAAAATCCAGGGAACACCGGGGAGCTGTTTTTT,CASIENPGNTGELFF,many,TRBV2,NA,TRBJ2-2
TGTGCCAGCAGCTTTAACGACAATGAGCAGTTCTTC,CASSFNDNEQFF,many,TRBV11-1,NA,TRBJ2-1
TGTGCCAGCAGCGAAGCTCTGACAGGGAACTATGGCTACACCTTC,CASSEALTGNYGYTF,few,TRBV5-6,TRBD1,TRBJ1-2
TGTGCCTGGAGTTCCGGACAGGGTAACAATCAGCCCCAGCATTTT,CAWSSGQGNNQPQHF,NA,TRBV30,TRBD1,TRBJ1-5